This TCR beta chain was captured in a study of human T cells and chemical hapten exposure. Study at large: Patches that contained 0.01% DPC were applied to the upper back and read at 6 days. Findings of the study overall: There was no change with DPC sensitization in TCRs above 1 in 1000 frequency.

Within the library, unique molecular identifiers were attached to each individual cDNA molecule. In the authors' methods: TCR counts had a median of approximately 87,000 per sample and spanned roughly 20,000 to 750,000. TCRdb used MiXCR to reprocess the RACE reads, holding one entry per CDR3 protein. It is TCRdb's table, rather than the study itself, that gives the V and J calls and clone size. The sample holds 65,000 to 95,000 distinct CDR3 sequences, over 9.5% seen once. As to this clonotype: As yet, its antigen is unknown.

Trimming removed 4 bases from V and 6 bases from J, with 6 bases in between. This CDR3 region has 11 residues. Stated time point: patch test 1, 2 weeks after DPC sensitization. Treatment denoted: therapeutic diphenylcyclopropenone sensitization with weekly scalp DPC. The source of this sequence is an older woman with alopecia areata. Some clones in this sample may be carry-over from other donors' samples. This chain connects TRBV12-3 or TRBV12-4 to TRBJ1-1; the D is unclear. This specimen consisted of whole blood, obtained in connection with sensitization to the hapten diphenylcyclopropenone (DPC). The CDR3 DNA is TGTGCCAGCAGTTACAGCTCTGAAGCTTTCTTT. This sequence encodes CASSYSSEAFF.